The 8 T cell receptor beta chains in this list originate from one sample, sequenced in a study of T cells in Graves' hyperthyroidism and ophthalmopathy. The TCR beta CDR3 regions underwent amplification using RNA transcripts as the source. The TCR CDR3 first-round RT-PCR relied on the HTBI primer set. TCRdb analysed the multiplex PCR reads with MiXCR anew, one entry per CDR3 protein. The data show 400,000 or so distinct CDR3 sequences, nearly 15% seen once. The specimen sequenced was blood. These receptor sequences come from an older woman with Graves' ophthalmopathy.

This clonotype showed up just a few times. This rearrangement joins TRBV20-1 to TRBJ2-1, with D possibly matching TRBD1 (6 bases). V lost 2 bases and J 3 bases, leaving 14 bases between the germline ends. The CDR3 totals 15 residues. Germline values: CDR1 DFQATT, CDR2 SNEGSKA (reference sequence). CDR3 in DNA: TGCAGTGCTAGACCTGAGGACAGACTCTACAATGAGCAGTTCTTC. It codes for CSARPEDRLYNEQFF.

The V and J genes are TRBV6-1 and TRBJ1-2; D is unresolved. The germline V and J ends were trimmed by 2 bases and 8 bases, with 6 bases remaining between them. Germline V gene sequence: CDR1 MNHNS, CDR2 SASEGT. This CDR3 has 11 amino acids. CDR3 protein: CASSERRGYTF. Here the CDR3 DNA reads TGTGCCAGCAGTGAAAGGAGGGGCTACACCTTC.

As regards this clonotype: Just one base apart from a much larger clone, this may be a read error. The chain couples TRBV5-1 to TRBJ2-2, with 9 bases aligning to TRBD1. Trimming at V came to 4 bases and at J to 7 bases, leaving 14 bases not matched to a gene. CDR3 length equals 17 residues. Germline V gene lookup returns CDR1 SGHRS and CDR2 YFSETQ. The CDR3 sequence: CASSPAPRDRAGGELFF. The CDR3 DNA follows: TGCGCCAGCAGCCCGGCTCCTAGGGACAGGGCTGGCGGGGAGCTGTTTTTT.

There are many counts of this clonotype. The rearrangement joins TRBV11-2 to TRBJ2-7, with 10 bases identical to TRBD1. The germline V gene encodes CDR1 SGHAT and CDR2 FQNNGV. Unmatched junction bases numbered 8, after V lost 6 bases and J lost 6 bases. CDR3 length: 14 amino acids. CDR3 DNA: TGTGCCAGCAGTCGCCCGGGACAGGGGACCGAGCAGTACTTC. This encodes CASSRPGQGTEQYF.

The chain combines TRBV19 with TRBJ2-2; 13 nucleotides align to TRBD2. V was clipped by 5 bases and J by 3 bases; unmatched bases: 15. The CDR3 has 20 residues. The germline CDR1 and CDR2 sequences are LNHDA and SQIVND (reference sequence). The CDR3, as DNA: TGTGCCAGTAGTCCACCCGGGACTAGCGGGATACGACGACACACCGGGGAGCTGTTTTTT. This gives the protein CASSPPGTSGIRRHTGELFF.

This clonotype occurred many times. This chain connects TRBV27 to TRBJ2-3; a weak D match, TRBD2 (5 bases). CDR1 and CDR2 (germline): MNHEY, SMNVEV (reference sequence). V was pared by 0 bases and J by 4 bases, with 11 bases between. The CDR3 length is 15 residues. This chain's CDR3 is CASSLSRVRADTQYF. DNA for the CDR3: TGTGCCAGCAGTTTATCGAGAGTGAGGGCAGATACGCAGTATTTT.

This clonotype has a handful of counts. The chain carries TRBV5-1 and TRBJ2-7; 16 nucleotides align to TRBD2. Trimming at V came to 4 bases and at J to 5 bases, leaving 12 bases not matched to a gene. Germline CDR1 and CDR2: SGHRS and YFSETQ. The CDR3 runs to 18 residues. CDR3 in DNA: TGCGCCAGCAGCCTGGGACTAGCGGGAGGGCTAACTTTGCACGAGCAGTACTTC. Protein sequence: CASSLGLAGGLTLHEQYF.

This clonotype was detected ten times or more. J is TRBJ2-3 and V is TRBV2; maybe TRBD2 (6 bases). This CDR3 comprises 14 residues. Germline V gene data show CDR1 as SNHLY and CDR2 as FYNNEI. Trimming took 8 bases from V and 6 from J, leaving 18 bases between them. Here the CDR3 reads CASPKAGSFDTQYF. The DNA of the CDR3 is TGTGCCAGCCCCAAAGCGGGTTCCTTCGATACGCAGTATTTT.